This T cell receptor (beta chain) was obtained from a study of shared clonotypes between healthy human individuals. Study observations and caveats: Large sequencing depth failed to make sorted-subset sequencing complete, rarefaction showed.

Note on this clone: The antigen is unknown.

Terminally differentiated effector memory CD45RA+ cells were left out of the naive CD8 fraction, which was CD45RO-negative and positively selected for CCR7. V dropped 4 bases and J dropped 4 bases, with 18 bases sitting between them. This CDR3 spans 15 amino acids. The germline V gene has CDR1 SGHRS and CDR2 YFSETQ. The data were produced by immunoSEQ multiplex PCR, yet TCRdb's version contains in-frame clones alone and is incomplete. In the table there are approximately 2,000,000 clones, around 93% of which are singletons. This receptor was taken from a young man in good health. Some clones in this sample may be carry-over from other donors' samples. This rearrangement joins TRBV5-1 to TRBJ2-7; D is ambiguous. What was sequenced was naive CD8+ T cells from PBMCs. The CDR3 reads CASSPNVGRIYEQYF. CDR3 sequence (DNA): TGCGCCAGCAGCCCGAATGTGGGCAGGATTTACGAGCAGTACTTC. Combining the CDR3 with reference TRBV5-1 and TRBJ2-7 gives the whole variable domain KAGVTQTPRYLIKTRGQQVTLSCSPISGHRSVSWYQQTPGQGLQFLFEYFSETQRNKGNFPGRFSGRQFSNSRSEMNVSTLELGDSALYLCASSPNVGRIYEQYFGPGTRLTVT.